This TCR beta chain emerged from a study of cytomegalovirus exposure and HLA in healthy donors. Vbeta (60) and Jbeta (13) primers were used in the PCR. The method was immunoSEQ multiplex PCR; TCRdb's version includes in-frame clones alone and lacks a portion of them. Among under 200,000 clones listed, roughly 79% were seen once. The CDR3 has 15 amino acids. Germline assignment: CDR1 SEHNR and CDR2 FQNEAQ (reference sequence). The ends lost 5 bases at V and 8 bases at J; junction bases unmatched: 11. This chain uses TRBV7-9 with TRBJ2-2, with TRBD1 matching over 7 bases. The sequencing sample was made of PBMCs. This sequence originates from a woman aged 50 to 60 in good health and CMV-seronegative. DNA for the CDR3: TGTGCCAGCAGCCCTTTCCAGACAGGGCAGGGGGAGCTGTTTTTT. Its translation is CASSPFQTGQGELFF.